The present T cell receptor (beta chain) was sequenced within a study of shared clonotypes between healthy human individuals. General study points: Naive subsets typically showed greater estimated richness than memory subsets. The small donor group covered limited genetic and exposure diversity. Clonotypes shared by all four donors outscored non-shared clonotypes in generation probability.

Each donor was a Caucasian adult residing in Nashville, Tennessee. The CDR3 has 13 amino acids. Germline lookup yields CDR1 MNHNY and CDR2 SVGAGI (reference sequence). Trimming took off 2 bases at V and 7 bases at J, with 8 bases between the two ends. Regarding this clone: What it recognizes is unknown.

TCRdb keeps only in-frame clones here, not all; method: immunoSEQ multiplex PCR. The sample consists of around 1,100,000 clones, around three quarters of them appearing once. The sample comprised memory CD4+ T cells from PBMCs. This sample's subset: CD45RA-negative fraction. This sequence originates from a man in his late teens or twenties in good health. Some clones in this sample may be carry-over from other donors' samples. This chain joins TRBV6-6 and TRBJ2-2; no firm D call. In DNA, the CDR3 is TGTGCCAGCAGTTACGGGGTCTTCGGGGAGCTGTTTTTT. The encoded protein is CASSYGVFGELFF.